This passage covers 7 T cell receptor beta chains from one sample sequenced in a study of Graves' ophthalmopathy and Graves' hyperthyroidism. RNA transcripts were the template, and TCR beta CDR3 regions were amplified from them. First-round RT-PCR with HTBI primers preceded a second-round multiplex PCR. Using its own MiXCR run on the multiplex PCR reads, TCRdb lists one record per CDR3 protein. The sample consists of tens of thousands of distinct CDR3 sequences, approximately 46% of them appearing once. The specimen sequenced was peripheral blood. The source is an adult woman with stable Graves' hyperthyroidism.

The V and J genes are TRBV5-1 and TRBJ1-2; the match to TRBD1 covers 7 bases. This CDR3 is 13 amino acids long. The V and J ends lost 7 bases and 5 bases, in that order; junction bases with no gene match: 8. The germline CDR1 and CDR2 sequences are SGHRS and YFSETQ. CDR3 in DNA: TGCGCCAGCGCACCGGGACAGCTTTATGGCTACACCTTC. It encodes CASAPGQLYGYTF.

This clonotype occurred once. The chain recombines TRBV2 with TRBJ1-1; D remains ambiguous. The CDR3 is 14 residues long. Germline loops: CDR1 SNHLY, CDR2 FYNNEI. Deletions cut 6 bases from V and 4 bases from J, with 15 bases between. The DNA for the CDR3 is TGTGCCAGCAGCCAAGAAAGAGCGATCACTGAAGCTTTCTTT. This gives the protein CASSQERAITEAFF.

The V and J genes are TRBV20-1 and TRBJ1-1; D gene uncertain. Germline CDR1 is DFQATT and CDR2 is SNEGSKA (reference sequence). The CDR3 is made up of 13 amino acids. Deletions cut 5 bases from V and 11 bases from J, with 21 bases between. CDR3 DNA sequence: TGCAGTGCTGGAACGGTGTTAGAAGTCTGGGCTTTCTTT. Translation gives CSAGTVLEVWAFF.

This chain joins TRBV14 and TRBJ2-5; 7 bases map to TRBD1. Germline CDR1 is SGHDN and CDR2 is FVKESK. V trimming: 4 bases; J trimming: 1 base; junction bases outside the gene matches: 3. The CDR3 extends over 14 amino acids. The CDR3 is CASSPRDSQETQYF. Here the CDR3 DNA reads TGTGCCAGCAGCCCCCGGGACAGCCAAGAGACCCAGTACTTC.

The rearrangement uses TRBV20-1 and TRBJ2-1, with D uncertain. Germline V CDR1 and CDR2: DFQATT, SNEGSKA (reference sequence). The length of the CDR3 is 14 residues. V lost 2 bases, J lost 0 bases, and 8 bases lay in between. The CDR3 DNA reads as TGCAGTGCTAGACTCTTCAGCTCCTACAATGAGCAGTTCTTC. As protein: CSARLFSSYNEQFF.

The gene calls are TRBV10-3 and TRBJ1-1; D uncertain. CDR3 length: 14 amino acids. Germline CDR1 ENHRY, CDR2 SYGVKD. V was trimmed by 1 base and J by 0 bases, leaving 6 bases between them. The CDR3, as DNA: TGTGCCATCAGTGAGTGGGAGATGAACACTGAAGCTTTCTTT. Translated, it gives CAISEWEMNTEAFF.

This clonotype was observed at least ten times. The genes are TRBV6-5 and TRBJ1-4; a possible D gene is TRBD1 (5 bases). Germline V gives CDR1 MNHEY, CDR2 SVGAGI. This CDR3 is 13 amino acids long. With 2 bases removed from V and 8 bases from J, the gap between germline ends came to 9 bases. The chain's CDR3 is CASSYPGGEKLFF. CDR3 nucleotides: TGTGCCAGCAGTTACCCGGGGGGGGAAAAACTGTTTTTT.